This TCR beta chain was documented in a study of shared clonotypes between healthy human individuals. DNA at approximately 200 ng, 30,000 or so T cell genomes, went into sorted-subset replicate PCRs. Sequenced by immunoSEQ multiplex PCR; TCRdb stores in-frame clones only, minus some. The sample holds about a million clones, roughly 77% seen once. Points on this clone: Antigen specificity is unknown.

The germline V gene has CDR1 SGHRS and CDR2 YFSETQ. Trimming stripped 0 bases from V and 7 bases from J, with 11 bases between. This CDR3 has 14 amino acids. Broader study findings: The genetic and exposure-history diversity represented was limited by few donors. In the sorted subsets, rarefaction showed sequencing was incomplete despite large depth. A reduction in generation probabilities was seen for non-shared clonotypes relative to those shared by all four donors.

Sequences were obtained from memory CD4+ T cells from PBMCs. Subset of the sample: CD45RA-negative fraction. The chain recombines TRBV5-1 with TRBJ1-3; no reliable D call. The sequence came from a man aged 18 to 30 in good health. Some clones in this sample may be carry-over from other donors' samples. This CDR3 reads CASSLGQVGNTIYF. Written as DNA, the CDR3 is TGCGCCAGCAGCTTGGGCCAGGTTGGCAACACCATATATTTT.